This passage covers 30 T cell receptor beta chains from one sample sequenced in a study of T cell responses to AZD1222 COVID-19 vaccine. Method: immunoSEQ multiplex PCR; TCRdb's copy keeps in-frame clones and lacks some. The table lists roughly 110,000 clones, less than 95% of them singletons, with roughly 8% in the top ten. Material: peripheral blood, obtained 28 days after the second AZD1222 dose. The receptor source for this set is an adult who received the AZD1222 COVID-19 vaccine.

The chain uses TRBV5-5 and TRBJ2-1; TRBD2 matches 11 bases. The CDR3 sequence is 19 residues long. Trimming took 2 bases from V and 0 from J; bases not matched to a gene: 10. The V gene's germline CDR1 is SGHKS and CDR2 YYEKEE (reference sequence). CDR3 in amino acids: CASSFLAGGLPSSYNEQFF. CDR3 DNA sequence: TGTGCCAGCAGCTTCTTAGCGGGGGGGCTCCCTAGCTCCTACAATGAGCAGTTCTTC.

With regard to this clone: A junction boundary mismatches the germline segment, possibly from a read error. The rearrangement joins TRBV7-7 to TRBJ2-7, with TRBD1 matching 7 bases. Germline-derived CDR1 and CDR2 are SSHAT and FNYEAQ (reference sequence). This CDR3 spans 15 amino acids. CDR3 nucleotide sequence: TGTGCTAGCAGCTTAGGGCCGGGACAGAGTTACGAGCAGTACTTC. It yields the protein CASSLGPGQSYEQYF.

The chain couples TRBV5-4 to TRBJ2-3; 12 bases match TRBD2. CDR1 is SGHNT and CDR2 is YYREEE in the germline V gene (reference sequence). This CDR3 contains 16 residues. The trim removed 1 base at V and 5 bases at J, leaving 5 bases unmatched. The CDR3 loop is CASSLRLAGELDTQYF. The CDR3 nucleotides are TGTGCCAGCAGCTTGCGACTAGCGGGGGAGTTAGATACGCAGTATTTT. The full variable domain, with the rest looked up from reference TRBV5-4 and TRBJ2-3, is ETGVTQSPTHLIKTRGQQVTLRCSSQSGHNTVSWYQQALGQGPQFIFQYYREEENGRGNFPPRFSGLQFPNYSSELNVNALELDDSALYLCASSLRLAGELDTQYFGPGTRLTVL.

The chain employs TRBV11-1 and TRBJ2-7; no definite D call. Trimming took 2 bases from V and 3 from J, leaving 11 bases between them. CDR1 is SGHAT and CDR2 is FQDESV in the germline V gene (reference sequence). The CDR3 extends over 14 amino acids. The CDR3 region has the DNA TGTGCCAGCAGCTTAATAGCCAAAAACTACGAGCAGTACTTC. Protein: CASSLIAKNYEQYF.

The chain joins TRBV19 to TRBJ1-1; no clear D gene. CDR1 LNHDA and CDR2 SQIVND come from the germline V gene (reference sequence). Trimming removed 3 bases at V and 3 bases at J, with 8 bases between. This CDR3 comprises 13 residues. CDR3 sequence (DNA): TGTGCCAGTAGTATGAAGGGCGACACTGAAGCTTTCTTT. This sequence encodes CASSMKGDTEAFF.

The genes are TRBV6-5 and TRBJ1-2; no reliable D call. V lost 6 bases and J 6 bases, leaving 11 bases between the germline ends. Germline V gives CDR1 MNHEY, CDR2 SVGAGI. There are 12 residues in the CDR3. The CDR3 DNA is TGTGCCAGCAGCCAGGAGGCGCATGGCTACACCTTC. This encodes CASSQEAHGYTF.

This chain joins TRBV6-4 and TRBJ2-3, with 10 bases that match TRBD2. J lost 2 bases, V lost 5 bases, and 1 base had no gene match. The CDR3 extends over 14 amino acids. Germline V gene lookup returns CDR1 MRHNA and CDR2 SNTAGT. The CDR3 DNA follows: TGTGCCAGCAGTCTAGCGGGGGACACAGATACGCAGTATTTT. Protein sequence: CASSLAGDTDTQYF.

V gene TRBV19 combines with J gene TRBJ1-5; D ambiguous. Germline V CDR1 and CDR2: LNHDA, SQIVND (reference sequence). The CDR3 loop spans 13 amino acids. Between the trimmed V and J ends, which lost 10 bases and 6 bases, there was a span of 16 bases. The CDR3 protein is CAISPGHLQPQHF. CDR3 sequence (DNA): TGTGCCATAAGTCCGGGCCACCTTCAGCCCCAGCATTTT.

The chain links TRBV7-2 to TRBJ2-5, with D perhaps matching TRBD1 or TRBD2 (5 bases each). Germline loops: CDR1 SGHTA, CDR2 FQGNSA. This CDR3 spans 15 amino acids. Deletions cut 2 bases from V and 3 bases from J, with 13 bases between. The CDR3 nucleotides are TGTGCCAGCAGCTTATGGGGGTTAGGAGAAGAGACCCAGTACTTC. It codes for CASSLWGLGEETQYF.

The chain combines TRBV11-2 with TRBJ1-2; the match to TRBD1 covers 10 bases. Unmatched junction bases numbered 10, after V lost 0 bases and J lost 3 bases. Per germline, CDR1 SGHAT and CDR2 FQNNGV. CDR3 length: 18 residues. CDR3 coding DNA: TGTGCCAGCAGCTTAGAACCACCGACAGGGGGCGAGGACTATGGCTACACCTTC. Translating it yields CASSLEPPTGGEDYGYTF.

The chain recombines TRBV27 with TRBJ2-7; tentative D call: TRBD1 (6 bases). V was cut by 6 bases and J by 7 bases, with 19 bases left in between. Germline V lookup: CDR1 MNHEY, CDR2 SMNVEV (reference sequence). The CDR3 sequence is 14 residues long. The CDR3, as DNA: TGTGCCAGCAGCCCCGACAGGCTCCTAGGTGAGCAGTACTTC. Amino acid sequence: CASSPDRLLGEQYF.

The V and J genes are TRBV7-2 and TRBJ1-5; perhaps TRBD1 as D (6 bases). CDR1 SGHTA and CDR2 FQGNSA come from the germline V gene. Trimming shortened V by 1 base and J by 3 bases, and 10 bases separated the two germline ends. The CDR3 totals 15 residues. The CDR3 loop is CASSLETGNNQPQHF. CDR3 nucleotide sequence: TGTGCCAGCAGCTTAGAAACAGGGAACAATCAGCCCCAGCATTTT.

The chain carries TRBV3-1 (or the pseudogene TRBV3-2) and TRBJ2-7, with D maybe TRBD1 (6 bases). Germline loops: CDR1 LGHDT, CDR2 YNNKEL (reference sequence). V shed 4 bases and J shed 0 bases, with 16 bases lying between them. The CDR3 consists of 16 residues. Here the CDR3 DNA reads TGTGCCAGCAGCCTACTCAGACAGGAGTACTCCTACGAGCAGTACTTC. Its protein product is CASSLLRQEYSYEQYF.

The chain joins TRBV12-3 or TRBV12-4 to TRBJ1-2; weak D call: TRBD1 (5 bases). V shed 2 bases and J shed 4 bases, with 5 bases lying between them. The CDR3 is 12 residues long. DNA for the CDR3: TGTGCCAGCAGTTTACAGGGCTATGGCTACACCTTC. Translation: CASSLQGYGYTF.

The chain joins TRBV7-8 to TRBJ2-5, with D maybe TRBD1 (5 bases). Germline CDR1 and CDR2: SGHVS and FQNEAQ. The V and J ends lost 7 bases and 8 bases respectively, with 17 bases between them. The CDR3 consists of 13 residues. The CDR3 nucleotides read TGTGCCAGCACCCCTGGGGCTCCGTCCACCCAGTACTTC. It encodes CASTPGAPSTQYF.

Turning to this clone: Other DNA sequences in this sample translate to the same CDR3. The chain is built from TRBV4-1 and TRBJ1-5; no reliable D call. The CDR3 extends over 16 amino acids. V gave up 1 base and J gave up 5 bases, with 15 bases separating them. Germline CDR1 reads MGHRA; CDR2 reads YSYEKL. The CDR3 bases are TGCGCCAGCAGCCAAGTTCGAGGGCCGCGCGATCAGCCCCAGCATTTT. Its translation is CASSQVRGPRDQPQHF.

The chain has TRBV9 and TRBJ2-1; 8 positions agree with TRBD1. V gave up 0 bases and J gave up 2 bases; unmatched junction bases: 1. There are 15 residues in the CDR3. CDR1 is SGDLS, CDR2 YYNGEE, per germline. The DNA of the CDR3 is TGTGCCAGCAGCGTAGTGGACAGGGCCTACAATGAGCAGTTCTTC. It is translated as CASSVVDRAYNEQFF.

V is TRBV28 and J is TRBJ2-7; 8 bases are a match to TRBD1. The CDR3 runs to 14 residues. In germline, CDR1 is MDHEN, CDR2 SYDVKM. Unmatched junction bases numbered 9, after V lost 7 bases and J lost 4 bases. The CDR3 is CASTATGAGYEQYF. The CDR3 DNA sequence: TGTGCCAGCACCGCGACAGGGGCGGGATACGAGCAGTACTTC.

J is TRBJ1-3 and V is TRBV9, with 8 nucleotides matching TRBD1. The CDR3 totals 14 residues. The junction had 8 bases not matched to a gene; V was cut back by 3 bases and J by 9 bases. CDR1 and CDR2 (germline): SGDLS, YYNGEE. DNA for the CDR3: TGTGCCAGCAGCGAGGAGACAGGGGTTCCCACCATATATTTT. Its translation is CASSEETGVPTIYF.

The gene calls are TRBV21-1 and TRBJ1-2; TRBD1, the table's D call, lacks a check against the DNA. TRBV21-1 is described as a pseudogene. This CDR3 is 13 amino acids long. Here the CDR3 reads CASSNMAAYGYTF. The CDR3 coding sequence is TGTGCCAGCAGCAATATGGCTGCCTATGGCTACACCTTC.

This clone is deemed medium-sized (0.01 to 0.1%). The CDR3 DNA reads TGTGCCAGCAGTACGACAGGGTACAATGAGCAGTTCTTC. It encodes CASSTTGYNEQFF. The genes are TRBV6-5 and TRBJ2-1; 7 bases line up with TRBD1. CDR3 length: 13 amino acids. CDR1 is MNHEY and CDR2 is SVGAGI in the germline V gene. The V segment lost 5 bases and the J segment 4 bases; nucleotides outside the gene matches: 2.

The chain combines TRBV27 with TRBJ2-5, with 8 bases identical to TRBD1. Per the germline V gene, CDR1 is MNHEY and CDR2 is SMNVEV (reference sequence). Losses at the gene ends were 5 bases for V and 4 bases for J; bases not matched to a gene: 6. This CDR3 has 14 residues. This CDR3 reads CASSIRQGRETQYF. DNA for the CDR3: TGTGCCAGCAGTATCCGACAGGGGAGAGAGACCCAGTACTTC.

The CDR3 loop reads CARSWGSGSNQPQHF. The CDR3 DNA is TGTGCCAGAAGCTGGGGAAGTGGGAGCAATCAGCCCCAGCATTTT. This sequence joins TRBV5-3 and TRBJ1-5; no clear D. TRBV5-3 is an ORF, with its function uncertain. With 3 bases removed from V and 1 base from J, the gap between germline ends came to 11 bases. The CDR3 sequence is 15 residues long.

V usage is TRBV9 and J usage is TRBJ2-5; D uncertain. Germline V gives CDR1 SGDLS, CDR2 YYNGEE. V lost 0 bases and J 5 bases, leaving 2 bases between the germline ends. CDR3 length: 11 residues. CDR3 sequence (DNA): TGTGCCAGCAGCGTAGAGGAGACCCAGTACTTC. Its translation is CASSVEETQYF.

The chain's CDR3 is CASSPGTGETQYF. For the CDR3, the DNA is TGTGCCAGTAGTCCCGGAACGGGGGAGACCCAGTACTTC. The chain recombines TRBV19 with TRBJ2-5; D is perhaps TRBD2 (5 bases). CDR1 and CDR2 from the germline V gene are LNHDA and SQIVND (reference sequence). The CDR3 length is 13 residues. Trimming shortened V by 5 bases and J by 5 bases, and 12 bases separated the two germline ends.

This rearrangement joins TRBV4-1 to TRBJ2-2; D not resolved. Trimming removed 5 bases at V and 3 bases at J, with 4 bases between. This CDR3 is 12 amino acids long. Germline loops: CDR1 MGHRA, CDR2 YSYEKL. CDR3 protein: CASSYYTGELFF. In DNA, the CDR3 is TGCGCCAGCAGCTACTACACCGGGGAGCTGTTTTTT.

The rearrangement joins TRBV9 to TRBJ2-1; 9 bases fit TRBD2. V shed 4 bases, J shed 7 bases, and the junction held 9 bases outside the gene matches. CDR1 SGDLS and CDR2 YYNGEE come from the germline V gene. The CDR3 has 15 amino acids. The CDR3 DNA reads as TGTGCCAGCAGCCCAGAGCGGGGGGTGAGTAATGAGCAGTTCTTC. This encodes CASSPERGVSNEQFF.

This chain joins TRBV9 and TRBJ2-3; 8 bases agree with TRBD2. Looked up from germline, CDR1 is SGDLS and CDR2 is YYNGEE. V lost 4 bases, J lost 4 bases, and 14 bases stayed unmatched. The CDR3 is made up of 17 amino acids. This chain's CDR3 is CASSLRITGGRADTQYF. CDR3 sequence (DNA): TGTGCCAGCAGCCTCCGAATCACGGGGGGGAGGGCAGATACGCAGTATTTT.

The rearrangement links TRBV7-9 to TRBJ2-7; D is unclear. CDR1 is SEHNR and CDR2 is FQNEAQ in the germline V gene (reference sequence). Trimming shortened V by 3 bases and J by 0 bases, and 9 bases separated the two germline ends. The CDR3 contains 14 residues. The CDR3 region has the DNA TGTGCCAGCAGCTTCGAGATTGGCTCCTACGAGCAGTACTTC. Its translation: CASSFEIGSYEQYF.

This sequence joins TRBV6-5 and TRBJ2-7, with TRBD1 identical over 11 bases. V lost 4 bases and J lost 5; bases outside the gene matches: 4. The germline V gene has CDR1 MNHEY and CDR2 SVGAGI. The CDR3 consists of 14 residues. CDR3 DNA sequence: TGTGCCAGCAGTTGGACAGGGGGCAGGGACGAGCAGTACTTC. It is translated as CASSWTGGRDEQYF.